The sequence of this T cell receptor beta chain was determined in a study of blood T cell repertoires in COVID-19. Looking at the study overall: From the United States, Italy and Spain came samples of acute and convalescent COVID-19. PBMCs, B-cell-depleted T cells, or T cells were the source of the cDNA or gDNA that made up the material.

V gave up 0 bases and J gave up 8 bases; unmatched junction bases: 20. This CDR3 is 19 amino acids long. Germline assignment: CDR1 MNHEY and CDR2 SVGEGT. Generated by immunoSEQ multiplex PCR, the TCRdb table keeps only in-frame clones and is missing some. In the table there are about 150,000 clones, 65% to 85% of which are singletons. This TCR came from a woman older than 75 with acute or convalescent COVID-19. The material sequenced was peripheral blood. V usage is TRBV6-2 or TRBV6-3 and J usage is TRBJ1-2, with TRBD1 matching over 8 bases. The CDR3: CASSYSFLAYGQGQRGYTF. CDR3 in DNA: TGTGCCAGCAGTTACTCGTTCCTCGCCTATGGACAGGGTCAGAGGGGCTACACCTTC.